A single sample is the source of the 30 T cell receptor beta chains below, sequenced in a study of PD-1 blockade in classical Hodgkin lymphoma. Sequenced by immunoSEQ multiplex PCR; TCRdb stores in-frame clones only, minus some. The top ten clones hold under 3.5% of a sample with about 90,000 clones, about nine tenths of them seen once. The time point is: cycle 4 day 1 (C4D1), after less than seven weeks of nivolumab. Relapse was seen in all patients after autologous stem cell transplantation, and brentuximab vedotin exposure was variable. The source was peripheral blood mononuclear cells (PBMCs), collected before the fourth cycle of nivolumab. The receptors were gathered from a human donor with classical Hodgkin lymphoma.

This rearrangement joins TRBV11-3 to TRBJ1-2; no definite D call. CDR1 is SGHNT and CDR2 is YENEEA in the germline V gene. Between the trimmed V and J ends, which lost 5 bases and 4 bases, there was a span of 8 bases. CDR3 length equals 12 residues. The CDR3 DNA follows: TGTGCCAGCAGCCCCCGGGGCTATGGCTACACCTTC. It yields the protein CASSPRGYGYTF.

The chain joins TRBV5-1 to TRBJ2-3; D is unresolved. This CDR3 comprises 15 residues. Germline loops: CDR1 SGHRS, CDR2 YFSETQ. With 4 bases removed from V and 4 bases from J, the gap between germline ends came to 16 bases. The chain's CDR3 is CASSPPLVLADTQYF. The DNA of the CDR3 is TGCGCCAGCAGCCCCCCACTCGTACTGGCAGATACGCAGTATTTT.

The chain is built from TRBV2 and TRBJ2-7; 9 nucleotides align to TRBD1. The germline gives CDR1 SNHLY, CDR2 FYNNEI. Trimming cost V 1 base and J 4 bases; bases outside gene matches: 5. The CDR3 runs 15 residues. The CDR3 loop is CASSEGPTGGYEQYF. The CDR3 DNA reads TGTGCCAGCAGTGAAGGGCCGACAGGGGGGTACGAGCAGTACTTC.

The CDR3 region has the DNA TGCGCCAGCAGCTTCATCGGACTAGCAGAGACCCAGTACTTC. This gives the protein CASSFIGLAETQYF. The chain combines TRBV5-1 with TRBJ2-5, with 8 bases identical to TRBD2. Trimming cost V 2 bases and J 4 bases; bases outside gene matches: 4. The CDR3 has 14 residues. CDR1 and CDR2 from the germline V gene are SGHRS and YFSETQ.

The chain couples TRBV7-8 to TRBJ1-1, with D unresolved. V lost 3 bases and J 4 bases, leaving 12 bases between the germline ends. The CDR3 runs 14 residues. CDR1 SGHVS and CDR2 FQNEAQ come from the germline V gene. The CDR3 loop reads CASSFRPGSTEAFF. As DNA, the CDR3 is TGTGCCAGCAGCTTTAGGCCTGGTTCCACTGAAGCTTTCTTT.

J is TRBJ2-3 and V is TRBV7-9; D not resolved. Germline assignment: CDR1 SEHNR and CDR2 FQNEAQ (reference sequence). V lost 0 bases to trimming and J lost 2 bases, with 12 bases between them. The CDR3 is 16 residues long. The CDR3 here is CASSLALNFYTDTQYF. The CDR3 region has the DNA TGTGCCAGCAGCTTAGCGCTCAATTTCTACACAGATACGCAGTATTTT.

The chain recombines TRBV4-2 with TRBJ2-7; possibly TRBD2 for D (5 bases). V shed 4 bases and J shed 0 bases, with 10 bases lying between them. Germline V gene sequence: CDR1 LGHNA, CDR2 YNFKEQ. The CDR3 runs to 14 residues. CDR3 loop: CASSRYGISYEQYF. CDR3 in DNA: TGTGCCAGCAGCCGATACGGGATCTCCTACGAGCAGTACTTC.

This chain connects TRBV4-1 to TRBJ1-2; tentative D call: TRBD1 (6 bases). The CDR3 loop spans 18 amino acids. Germline loops: CDR1 MGHRA, CDR2 YSYEKL. The V end was cut by 0 bases, the J end by 3 bases, with 20 bases between. CDR3 in DNA: TGCGCCAGCAGCCAAGAAGAAACAGGGTTTTCTTACGACTATGGCTACACCTTC. Its translation: CASSQEETGFSYDYGYTF.

The chain combines TRBV6-1 with TRBJ1-5, with D uncertain. The CDR3 contains 17 residues. Deletions cut 1 base from V and 2 bases from J, with 15 bases between. Germline loops: CDR1 MNHNS, CDR2 SASEGT. CDR3 nucleotide sequence: TGTGCCAGCAGTGAAGATTCCTGGTTTCCGGGCAATCAGCCCCAGCATTTT. Its translation is CASSEDSWFPGNQPQHF.

CDR3: CASIQGGPYEQYF. CDR3 nucleotides: TGTGCCAGTATTCAGGGTGGGCCTTACGAGCAGTACTTC. The rearrangement uses TRBV19 and TRBJ2-7; tentatively, D is TRBD1 (5 bases). Trimming removed 7 bases from V and 4 bases from J, with 14 bases in between. Germline V gene sequence: CDR1 LNHDA, CDR2 SQIVND (reference sequence). The length of the CDR3 is 13 residues.

CDR3 DNA sequence: TGCGCCCTGAATGGGTACTTGCAGTACTTC. Amino acid sequence: CALNGYLQYF. V and J are TRBV4-1 and TRBJ2-7; D unclear. Between the trimmed V and J ends, which lost 11 bases and 9 bases, there was a span of 14 bases. Per germline, CDR1 MGHRA and CDR2 YSYEKL. The CDR3 contains 10 residues.

The CDR3 spells CASSLGGGGNTIYF. CDR3 coding DNA: TGTGCCAGCAGCTTAGGAGGGGGCGGAAACACCATATATTTT. The gene calls are TRBV7-9 and TRBJ1-3; 7 nucleotides line up with TRBD1. J gave up 4 bases and V 1 base, and 1 base lay outside the gene matches. Germline CDR1 is SEHNR and CDR2 is FQNEAQ (reference sequence). CDR3 length equals 14 residues.

The rearrangement uses TRBV5-4 and TRBJ2-3, with TRBD1 matching 9 bases. The CDR3 covers 17 residues. The germline gives CDR1 SGHNT, CDR2 YYREEE (reference sequence). Unmatched junction bases numbered 7, after V lost 1 base and J lost 1 base. In nucleotides, the CDR3 is TGTGCCAGCAGCTTGATCGGGACAGGGCTCCGCACAGATACGCAGTATTTT. Protein: CASSLIGTGLRTDTQYF.

Regarding this clone: Within the sample, other DNA sequences also encode this same CDR3. The V and J genes are TRBV7-2 and TRBJ1-1, with D unclear. With 1 base removed from V and 1 base from J, the gap between germline ends came to 4 bases. This CDR3 has 13 amino acids. Germline V gives CDR1 SGHTA, CDR2 FQGNSA. For the CDR3, the DNA is TGTGCCAGCAGCTTAGACTCGAACACTGAAGCTTTCTTT. Protein: CASSLDSNTEAFF.

The chain has TRBV21-1 and TRBJ1-1. TRBV21-1 is described as a pseudogene. The CDR3 is 16 residues long. CDR3 DNA sequence: TGTGCCAGCAGATTATACCTAGCTACACAATTCACTGAAGCTTTCTTT. This codes for CASRLYLATQFTEAFF.

This clone has a handful of counts. The V and J genes are TRBV29-1 and TRBJ2-1; no clear D. The CDR3 runs to 14 residues. Trimming cost V 3 bases and J 5 bases, with 14 bases left between them. Germline-derived CDR1 and CDR2 are SQVTM and ANQGSEA. CDR3 coding DNA: TGCAGCGTTGATGGCTTAGTGGTGGACAATGAGCAGTTCTTC. Its protein product is CSVDGLVVDNEQFF.

The V gene is TRBV6-5, the J gene TRBJ1-6; 8 bases fit TRBD1. CDR1 and CDR2 (germline): MNHEY, SVGAGI. V lost 5 bases to trimming and J lost 5 bases; unmatched junction nucleotides: 2. The CDR3 length is 14 residues. The CDR3 DNA follows: TGTGCCAGCAGTCGACAGGGGCATAATTCACCCCTCCACTTT. Translation gives CASSRQGHNSPLHF.

This clone was observed a single time. J is TRBJ1-2 and V is TRBV30; D may be TRBD1 (5 bases). The length of the CDR3 is 15 residues. V dropped 1 base and J dropped 8 bases, with 20 bases sitting between them. CDR1 and CDR2 (germline): GTSNPN, SVGIG (reference sequence). In DNA, the CDR3 is TGTGCCTGGAGTGGACTCACCGGGACTGAGAGCGGCTACACCTTC. This codes for CAWSGLTGTESGYTF.

In its sample, this clone was seen a few times. The chain has TRBV6-5 and TRBJ2-1; 11 bases match TRBD1. Germline CDR1 MNHEY, CDR2 SVGAGI. J lost 9 bases, V lost 0 bases, and 7 bases had no gene match. This CDR3 comprises 16 residues. The DNA of the CDR3 is TGTGCCAGCAGTTACTCCGGACAGGGGGCATCCGGTGAGCAGTTCTTC. It is translated as CASSYSGQGASGEQFF.

The CDR3 loop is CASSTGGYSNQPQHF. The CDR3 DNA reads TGTGCCAGCAGTACGGGGGGTTATAGCAATCAGCCCCAGCATTTT. The rearrangement uses TRBV9 and TRBJ1-5; tentative D call: TRBD1 (5 bases). Germline V lookup: CDR1 SGDLS, CDR2 YYNGEE. This CDR3 is 15 amino acids long. The V end was cut by 5 bases, the J end by 0 bases, with 12 bases between. The full variable domain, completed using reference TRBV9 and TRBJ1-5, is DSGVTQTPKHLITATGQRVTLRCSPRSGDLSVYWYQQSLDQGLQFLIQYYNGEERAKGNILERFSAQQFPDLHSELNLSSLELGDSALYFCASSTGGYSNQPQHFGDGTRLSIL.

The V call is TRBV11-2, the J call TRBJ2-7, with 10 nucleotides matching TRBD2. With 4 bases clipped from V and 0 bases from J, the junction kept 6 bases outside the gene matches. Germline V gene lookup returns CDR1 SGHAT and CDR2 FQNNGV. The CDR3 runs to 16 residues. The CDR3 spells CASSSLAGVSSYEQYF. DNA for the CDR3: TGTGCCAGCAGCTCTCTAGCGGGGGTGAGCTCCTACGAGCAGTACTTC.

The rearrangement joins TRBV9 to TRBJ1-2, with 9 bases lining up with TRBD1. Losses at the gene ends were 4 bases for V and 3 bases for J; bases not matched to a gene: 10. The CDR3 runs 16 residues. CDR1 SGDLS and CDR2 YYNGEE come from the germline V gene. CDR3 sequence reads: CASSPYRGRWDYGYTF. The CDR3 coding sequence is TGTGCCAGCAGCCCTTACAGGGGGCGGTGGGACTATGGCTACACCTTC. Full variable domain (remainder filled in from reference TRBV9 and TRBJ1-2): DSGVTQTPKHLITATGQRVTLRCSPRSGDLSVYWYQQSLDQGLQFLIQYYNGEERAKGNILERFSAQQFPDLHSELNLSSLELGDSALYFCASSPYRGRWDYGYTFGSGTRLTVV.

The chain uses TRBV7-2 and TRBJ2-7; the D gene is possibly TRBD2 (5 bases). The V gene lost 0 bases and the J gene lost 2 bases, with 14 bases spanning the gap. CDR3 length: 16 residues. Germline loops: CDR1 SGHTA, CDR2 FQGNSA. In DNA form, the CDR3 reads TGTGCCAGCAGCTTAGCGGTTGGACTGGTGCCCTACGAGCAGTACTTC. It specifies CASSLAVGLVPYEQYF. The entire variable domain, with the rest obtained from reference TRBV7-2 and TRBJ2-7, is as follows: GAGVSQSPSNKVTEKGKDVELRCDPISGHTALYWYRQSLGQGLEFLIYFQGNSAPDKSGLPSDRFSAERTGGSVSTLTIQRTQQEDSAVYLCASSLAVGLVPYEQYFGPGTRLTVT.

The V and J genes are TRBV6-1 and TRBJ2-5; possibly TRBD1 for D (5 bases). The closer fit of TRBJ2-7 to the DNA end suggests the J call may be wrong. The CDR3 runs 15 residues. Germline-derived CDR1 and CDR2 are MNHNS and SASEGT. The CDR3, as DNA: TGTGCCACAACACCGGGCCCCCAGGGCCTCTACGAGCAGTACTTC. This encodes CATTPGPQGLYEQYF.

This clone appeared a single time. CDR3 sequence: CASSRRDRGPLVATNEKLFF. CDR3 DNA sequence: TGTGCCAGCAGCCGGCGGGACAGGGGTCCCCTAGTTGCAACTAATGAAAAACTGTTTTTT. The chain recombines TRBV5-4 with TRBJ1-4, with 10 bases identical to TRBD1. CDR3 length: 20 amino acids. From germline, CDR1 is SGHNT and CDR2 YYREEE (reference sequence). With 4 bases clipped from V and 0 bases from J, the junction kept 15 bases outside the gene matches.

The chain uses TRBV7-8 and TRBJ1-4; D is possibly TRBD1 (5 bases). Germline CDR1 is SGHVS and CDR2 is FQNEAQ. The CDR3 spans 16 residues. V was shortened by 5 bases and J by 5 bases, with 18 bases between the two germline ends. The CDR3 DNA sequence: TGTGCCAGCAGCCGACCTACGGGCAGGGAAAATGAAAAACTGTTTTTT. It specifies CASSRPTGRENEKLFF.

V and J are TRBV18 and TRBJ2-5, with TRBD2 as a possible D gene (6 bases). TRBJ2-7 matches the DNA end more closely, so the J call is doubtful. This CDR3 comprises 13 residues. CDR1 and CDR2 (germline): KGHSH, LQKENI. The CDR3 nucleotides are TGTGCCAGCTCCGGGGCGGGGATTGTCGAGCAGTACTTC. This sequence encodes CASSGAGIVEQYF.

This clone was picked up one time. This chain connects TRBV7-8 to TRBJ1-5; TRBD1 might be the D (6 bases). The CDR3 contains 16 residues. Germline V gene data show CDR1 as SGHVS and CDR2 as FQNEAQ. With 1 base removed from V and 6 bases from J, the gap between germline ends came to 16 bases. The CDR3 nucleotides read TGTGCCAGCAGCTTAGGAGTTACAGGGTACGGTCAGCCCCAGCATTTT. Its protein product is CASSLGVTGYGQPQHF.

This chain uses TRBV30 with TRBJ2-7; possible D gene TRBD1, 6 bases. CDR1 is GTSNPN and CDR2 is SVGIG in the germline V gene (reference sequence). The V and J ends lost 0 bases and 6 bases respectively, with 9 bases between them. The CDR3 spans 12 residues. The CDR3 DNA is TGTGCCTGGAGTGTATCAGGGGTCGAGCAGTACTTC. The encoded protein is CAWSVSGVEQYF.

The V gene is TRBV11-2, the J gene TRBJ2-1, with 9 bases matching TRBD2. The CDR3 contains 15 residues. Losses at the gene ends were 4 bases for V and 2 bases for J; bases not matched to a gene: 3. Germline CDR1 reads SGHAT; CDR2 reads FQNNGV. The CDR3 sequence is CASSSIAGAYNEQFF. For the CDR3, the DNA is TGTGCCAGCAGCTCAATAGCGGGGGCCTACAATGAGCAGTTCTTC.